These T cell receptor beta chains were read from a single sample in a study of T-cell memory formation after mild COVID-19. TCRdb recomputed calls from the 5' RACE reads with MiXCR, one row per CDR3 protein. The repertoire holds tens of thousands of distinct CDR3 sequences, with roughly 10% as singletons. Material: PBMCs or a T cell subset sorted from them (not recorded which). These receptors were obtained from a man in his late teens or twenties who had mild COVID-19 (a few samples of this study predate the infection). Cell type and time point are not known. Each CDR3 is given with its conserved first and last residue. D genes are given only for firm matches. Not every row has a clone size; where given, it reads once, few, many or a size class.

abundance	d_gene	v_gene	j_gene	CDR3nt	CDR3aa
NA	TRBD2	TRBV7-9	TRBJ2-3	TGTGCCACCGGGTGGACTAGCGGGCGTCCAGATACGCAGTATTTT	CATGWTSGRPDTQYF
many	NA	TRBV5-1	TRBJ2-3	TGCGCCAGCAGGACGGACAGCACAGATACGCAGTATTTT	CASRTDSTDTQYF
many	NA	TRBV2	TRBJ1-5	TGTGCCAGCAGTGAAGAGGCGGGGCCCCCGCCCCAGCATTTT	CASSEEAGPPPQHF
many	NA	TRBV7-8	TRBJ1-4	TGTGCCAGCAGCTTAGATTGGGGAAGTGAAAAACTGTTTTTT	CASSLDWGSEKLFF
few	NA	TRBV11-2	TRBJ2-5	TGTGCCAGCAGGGGGGTAGGAGAGACCCAGTACTTC	CASRGVGETQYF
many	TRBD1	TRBV5-1	TRBJ2-4	TGCGCCAGCAGCTCGGGGACAGGGAAGAGAAACATTCAGTACTTC	CASSSGTGKRNIQYF
many	TRBD1	TRBV12-3/TRBV12-4	TRBJ1-2	TGTGCCAGCAGTTTCAACAGGGGGGAAGGGGGGTCCTTC	CASSFNRGEGGSF
many	NA	TRBV5-6	TRBJ1-1	TGTGCCAGCAGGCCTACAGCAAACCCTCATGAAGCTTTCTTT	CASRPTANPHEAFF
many	NA	TRBV3-1	TRBJ2-6	TGTGCCAGCAGCCCTTCCCACTCTGGGGCCAACGTCCTGACTTTC	CASSPSHSGANVLTF
many	TRBD1	TRBV7-3	TRBJ1-1	TGTGCCAGCAAAGGGGGACAGGGGGATGCTTTCTTT	CASKGGQGDAFF
many	TRBD1	TRBV25-1	TRBJ2-2	TGTGCCAGCGCCCCCCGGGGCAGGGGGCATACCGGGGAGCTGTTTTTT	CASAPRGRGHTGELFF
many	TRBD1	TRBV15	TRBJ1-2	TGTGCCACCAGCAGACAGCTCGGGACAGGGGGCGCGTACTATGGCTACACCTTC	CATSRQLGTGGAYYGYTF
many	NA	TRBV20-1	TRBJ2-7	TGCAGTGCTATTTCACGGGGTGTTTGGATCGAGCAGTACTTC	CSAISRGVWIEQYF
many	TRBD1	TRBV7-2	TRBJ1-2	TGTGCCAGCAGCTTAGAGCCAGGGGGCTATGGCTACACCTTC	CASSLEPGGYGYTF
many	NA	TRBV5-1	TRBJ2-7	TGCGCCAGCAGAATGGTCCCGGGGGCTTACGAGCAGTACTTC	CASRMVPGAYEQYF
many	NA	TRBV7-3	TRBJ2-3	TGTGCCAGCAGCACCGATTCGTCTTACACAGATACGCAGTATTTT	CASSTDSSYTDTQYF
many	TRBD2	TRBV7-9	TRBJ2-3	TGTGCCAGCAGCGACGAGACTAGCGGGAGGGGAGATACGCAGTATTTT	CASSDETSGRGDTQYF
many	NA	TRBV5-1	TRBJ1-2	TGCGCCAGCAGCTCCGGGACCCTAGGTGGCTACACCTTC	CASSSGTLGGYTF
many	NA	TRBV7-2	TRBJ1-1	TGTGCCAGCAGCTTGAACACTGAAGCTTTCTTT	CASSLNTEAFF
many	NA	TRBV2	TRBJ1-5	TGTGCCAGCAGTGTAGGGTCGGATCAGCCCCAGCATTTT	CASSVGSDQPQHF
many	TRBD2	TRBV5-4	TRBJ2-5	TGTGCCAGCAGCACCCCGGTGGCGGGGGTTGAGACCCAGTACTTC	CASSTPVAGVETQYF
many	NA	TRBV25-1	TRBJ2-5	TGTGCCAGCAGCGTAGGACCCCAAGAGACCCAGTACTTC	CASSVGPQETQYF
many	TRBD2	TRBV6-5	TRBJ2-1	TGTGCCAGCAGCCTAACCGGGACTAGCGGGATATCGGGCAATGAGCAGTTCTTC	CASSLTGTSGISGNEQFF
NA	NA	TRBV20-1	TRBJ1-2	TGCAGTGCGACCGACAACTATGGCTACACCTTC	CSATDNYGYTF
many	NA	TRBV30	TRBJ1-1	TGTGCCTGGAGTGTACAGGGTCTGAACACTGAAGCTTTCTTT	CAWSVQGLNTEAFF
many	NA	TRBV7-2	TRBJ2-7	TGTGCCAGCAGCCTCCCCTCGGGAGCCAACGAGCAGTACTTC	CASSLPSGANEQYF
NA	TRBD1	TRBV6-2/TRBV6-3	TRBJ1-2	TGTGCCAGCAGTCGAGGGACAGGGACCTATGGCTACACCTTC	CASSRGTGTYGYTF
many	NA	TRBV11-2	TRBJ2-7	TGTGCCAGCAGCTTAGATCGGGCAGGACTTAACTACGAGCAGTACTTC	CASSLDRAGLNYEQYF
many	NA	TRBV12-3/TRBV12-4	TRBJ2-3	TGTGCCAGCAGTTTCTCCACAGATACGCAGTATTTT	CASSFSTDTQYF
many	TRBD1	TRBV7-2	TRBJ1-5	TGTGCCAGCAGCCAATCGGGGACAGGGGGTCGTGGACAGCCCCAGCATTTT	CASSQSGTGGRGQPQHF
many	NA	TRBV7-2	TRBJ2-2	TGTGCCAGCAGCCCGAGCTATGGCACCGGGGAGCTGTTTTTT	CASSPSYGTGELFF
many	NA	TRBV12-3/TRBV12-4	TRBJ2-5	TGTGCCAGCAGCCCGGTCGGGGTGGGGGAGACCCAGTACTTC	CASSPVGVGETQYF
many	TRBD1	TRBV20-1	TRBJ1-2	TGCAGTGCTCCCCGGGACAGAGCTAACTATGGCTACACCTTC	CSAPRDRANYGYTF
many	TRBD2	TRBV7-3	TRBJ2-3	TGTGCCAGCAGCGGAAATAGCGGGAGCACAGATACGCAGTATTTT	CASSGNSGSTDTQYF
many	TRBD1	TRBV20-1	TRBJ2-7	TGCAGTGCTAGAGATGACGGTTTGGGACAGGGGCCCCTCTACGAGCAGTACTTC	CSARDDGLGQGPLYEQYF
many	NA	TRBV5-1	TRBJ1-2	TGCGCCAGCAGCTTGTACATTAAGGGCTATGGCTACACCTTC	CASSLYIKGYGYTF
many	NA	TRBV6-1	TRBJ2-4	TGTGCCAGCAGTGGCGCTGTCCGGGGCCTAGCCAAAAACATTCAGTACTTC	CASSGAVRGLAKNIQYF
many	NA	TRBV3-1	TRBJ1-6	TGTGCCAGCAGCCATGCGGGCTATAATTCACCCCTCCACTTT	CASSHAGYNSPLHF
many	NA	TRBV5-1	TRBJ2-2	TGCGCCAGCAGCTTGACCAGGGAAAACGGGGAGCTGTTTTTT	CASSLTRENGELFF
many	TRBD2	TRBV4-1	TRBJ2-3	TGCGCCAGCAGCCAACTTCCGGGACTAGCATCCACCACAGATACGCAGTATTTT	CASSQLPGLASTTDTQYF
many	NA	TRBV27	TRBJ1-6	TGTGCCAGCAGTCCGATTAATTCACCCCTCCACTTT	CASSPINSPLHF